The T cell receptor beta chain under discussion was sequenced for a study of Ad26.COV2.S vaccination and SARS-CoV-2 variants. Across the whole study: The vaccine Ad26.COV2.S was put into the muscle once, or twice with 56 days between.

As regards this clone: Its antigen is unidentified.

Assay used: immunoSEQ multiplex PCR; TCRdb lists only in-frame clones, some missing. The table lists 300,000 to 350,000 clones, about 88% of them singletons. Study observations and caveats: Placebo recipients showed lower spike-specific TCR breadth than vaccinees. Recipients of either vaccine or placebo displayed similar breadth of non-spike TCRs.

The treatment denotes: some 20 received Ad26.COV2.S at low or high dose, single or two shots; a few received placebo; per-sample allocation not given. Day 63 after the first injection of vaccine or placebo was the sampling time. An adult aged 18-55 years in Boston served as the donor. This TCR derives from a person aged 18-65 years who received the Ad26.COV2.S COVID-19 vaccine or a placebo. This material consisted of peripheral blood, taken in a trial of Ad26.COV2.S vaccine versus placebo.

The CDR3 protein is CASSPGSAYEQYF. In DNA form, the CDR3 reads TGTGCCAGCAGCCCCGGATCGGCCTACGAGCAGTACTTC. J is TRBJ2-7 and V is TRBV7-2; no clear D. The germline gives CDR1 SGHTA, CDR2 FQGNSA. V was cut by 5 bases and J by 2 bases, with 10 bases left in between. The CDR3 loop spans 13 amino acids.